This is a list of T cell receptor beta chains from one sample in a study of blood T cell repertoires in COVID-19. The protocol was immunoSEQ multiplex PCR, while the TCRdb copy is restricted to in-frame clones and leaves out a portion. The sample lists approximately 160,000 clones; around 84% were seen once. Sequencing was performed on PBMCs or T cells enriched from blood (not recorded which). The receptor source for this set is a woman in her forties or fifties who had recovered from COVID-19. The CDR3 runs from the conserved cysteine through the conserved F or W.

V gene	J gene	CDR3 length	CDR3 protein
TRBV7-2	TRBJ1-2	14	CASSFGTGEGGYTF
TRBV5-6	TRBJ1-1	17	CASSPLMGGLRGTEAFF
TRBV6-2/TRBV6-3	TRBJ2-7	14	CASSYPQASYEQYF
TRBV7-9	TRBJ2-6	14	CASSVPTGANVLTF
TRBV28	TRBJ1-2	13	CASRGKANYGYTF
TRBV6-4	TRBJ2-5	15	CASSDSGQGNETQYF
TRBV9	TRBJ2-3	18	CASSAGETPGGTRNTQYF
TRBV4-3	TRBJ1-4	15	CASSQETRANEKLFF
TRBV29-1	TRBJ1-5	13	CSVDIRVYQPQHF
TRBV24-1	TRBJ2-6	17	CATSTGTGGGGANVLTF
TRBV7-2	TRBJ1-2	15	CASSLSVEVVYGYTF
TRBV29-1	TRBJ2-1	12	CSVEELAFRQFF
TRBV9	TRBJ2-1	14	CASNRQGAYNEQFF
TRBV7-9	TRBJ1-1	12	CASSGRDIEAFF
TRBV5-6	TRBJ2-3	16	CASSLDSGVGSDTQYF
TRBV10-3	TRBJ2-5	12	CASDRNQETQYF
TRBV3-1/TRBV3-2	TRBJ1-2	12	CASSPSSYGYTF
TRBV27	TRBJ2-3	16	CASSFFRRDIVDTQYF
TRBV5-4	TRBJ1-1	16	CASRERDVKMNTEAFF
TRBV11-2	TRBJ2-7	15	CASRRVQDFPYEQYF
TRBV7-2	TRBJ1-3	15	CASSLTGPSGNTIYF
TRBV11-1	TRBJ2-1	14	CASSLALASGEQFF
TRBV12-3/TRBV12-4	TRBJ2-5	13	CASSYAAAGTQYF
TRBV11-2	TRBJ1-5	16	CASSFGTGGKNQPQHF
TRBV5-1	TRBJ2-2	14	CASKGQGGDRELFF
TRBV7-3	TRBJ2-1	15	CASSPPAGGPDEQFF
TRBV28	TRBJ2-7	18	CASSFTRYTLAGGYEQYF
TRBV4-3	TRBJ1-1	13	CASSQERTGVTFF
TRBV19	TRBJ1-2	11	CASSTPGGYTF
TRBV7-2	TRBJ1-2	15	CASSLAGQGVYGYTF
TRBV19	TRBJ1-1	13	CASSKTGNTEAFF
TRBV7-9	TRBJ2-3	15	CASSPWTGPTDTQYF
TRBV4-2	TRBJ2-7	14	CASSQGTSGHEQYF
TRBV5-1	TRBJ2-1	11	CASSFNNEQFF
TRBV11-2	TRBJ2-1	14	CASSLDRGKGFQFF
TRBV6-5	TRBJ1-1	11	CASIQFPEAFF
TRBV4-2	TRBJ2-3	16	CASSQEPSGGADTQYF
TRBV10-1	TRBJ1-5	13	CASPPQLVQPQHF
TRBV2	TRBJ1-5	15	CASSEELYSNQPQHF
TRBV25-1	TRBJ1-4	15	CASSERNRFNEKLFF
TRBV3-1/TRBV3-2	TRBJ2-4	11	CASSQAGSFYF
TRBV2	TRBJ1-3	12	CASFSRSNTIYF
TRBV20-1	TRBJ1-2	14	CSASEWGLGEGYTF
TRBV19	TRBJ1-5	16	CASSIVPGLPVGPQHF
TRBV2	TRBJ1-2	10	CCQGYNGYTF
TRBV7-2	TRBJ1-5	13	CASSPTRNQPQHF
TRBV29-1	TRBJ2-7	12	CSVTNRDHEQYF
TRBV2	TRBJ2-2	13	CASSERLLGELFF
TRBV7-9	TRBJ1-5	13	CASSFRGAQPQHF
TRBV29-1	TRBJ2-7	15	CSVEGREGLRYEQYF
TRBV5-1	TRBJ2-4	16	CASSLGGLLAKNIQYF
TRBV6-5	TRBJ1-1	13	CASSYSRGSEAFF
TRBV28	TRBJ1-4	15	CASSLTTGGGEKLFF
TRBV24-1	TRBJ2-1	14	CATSDTSGYNEQFF
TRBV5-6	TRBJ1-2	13	CASSIDKNYGYTF
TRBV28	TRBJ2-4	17	CASSSPTGGPTKNIQYF
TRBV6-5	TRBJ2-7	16	CASSYSRSGGSYEQYF
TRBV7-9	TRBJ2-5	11	CASTRFETQYF
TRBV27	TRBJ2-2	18	CASSFSRLRTSFVGELFF